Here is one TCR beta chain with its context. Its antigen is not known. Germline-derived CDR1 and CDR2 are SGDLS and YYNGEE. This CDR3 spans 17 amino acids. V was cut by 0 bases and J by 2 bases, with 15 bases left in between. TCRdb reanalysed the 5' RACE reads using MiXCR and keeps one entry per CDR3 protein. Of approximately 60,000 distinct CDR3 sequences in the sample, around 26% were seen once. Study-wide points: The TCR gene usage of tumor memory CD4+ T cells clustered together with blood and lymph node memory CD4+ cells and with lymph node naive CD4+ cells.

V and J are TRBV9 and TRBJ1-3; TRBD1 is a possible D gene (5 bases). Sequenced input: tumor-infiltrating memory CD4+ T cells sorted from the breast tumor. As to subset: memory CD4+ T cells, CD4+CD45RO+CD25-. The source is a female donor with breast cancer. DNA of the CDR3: TGTGCCAGCAGCGTAGACCGGGGCCGAGGGCCTGGAAACACCATATATTTT. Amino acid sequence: CASSVDRGRGPGNTIYF.